One and the same sample provided the 27 T cell receptor beta chains below, sequenced in a study of vaccination and CD4 T cells after COVID-19. Antigens for these TCRs are unknown. Sequencing of the DNA from cultured CD4+ T cells was carried out with the Oncomine TCR Beta short-read assay. TCRdb re-derived calls from the PCR reads in MiXCR, one entry per CDR3 protein. The profile covers about 14,000 distinct CDR3 sequences, with roughly a third appearing a single time and roughly 10% taken by the ten largest. Treatment: approximately 10-day PBMC culture with coronavirus spike peptide pools or control peptides (ViraFEST assay). The sample consisted of CD4+ T cells from blood, cultured in vitro, taken after SARS-CoV-2 vaccination. Source of these receptors: a human donor who had recovered from COVID-19.

The chain employs TRBV7-6 and TRBJ1-1; D remains unclear. The CDR3 runs 14 residues. Germline V gives CDR1 SGHVS, CDR2 FNYEAQ. V lost 5 bases, J lost 2 bases, and 12 bases lay in between. The CDR3 is CASSQPSGNTEAFF. Here the CDR3 DNA reads TGTGCCAGCAGCCAGCCGTCAGGAAACACTGAAGCTTTCTTT. Full variable domain (remainder filled in from reference TRBV7-6 and TRBJ1-1): GAGVSQSPRYKVTKRGQDVALRCDPISGHVSLYWYRQALGQGPEFLTYFNYEAQQDKSGLPNDRFSAERPEGSISTLTIQRTEQRDSAMYRCASSQPSGNTEAFFGQGTRLTVV.

This clonotype was detected only a few times. The chain recombines TRBV4-3 with TRBJ1-5, with D unclear. CDR3 length: 16 residues. Germline values: CDR1 LGHNA, CDR2 YSLEER. Trimming removed 4 bases at V and 2 bases at J, with 15 bases between. For the CDR3, the DNA is TGCGCCAGCAGCCCTGGACCCATTGGGGGCAATCAGCCCCAGCATTTT. Its translation: CASSPGPIGGNQPQHF.

This clonotype has only a few counts. The chain joins TRBV6-1 to TRBJ2-1; TRBD2 matches at 11 bases. This CDR3 comprises 13 residues. Germline V gene lookup returns CDR1 MNHNS and CDR2 SASEGT. V shed 11 bases, J shed 3 bases, and the junction held 3 bases outside the gene matches. CDR3 sequence: CAGGTSGYNEQFF. In DNA, the CDR3 is TGTGCCGGGGGGACTAGCGGCTACAATGAGCAGTTCTTC.

This clonotype is categorized as medium-sized (0.01 to 0.1%). The CDR3 region is CASSPRTDTQYF. The CDR3 DNA follows: TGTGCCAGCAGCCCCCGCACAGATACGCAGTATTTT. V is TRBV7-2 and J is TRBJ2-3, with D uncertain. CDR3 length equals 12 residues. Trimming stripped 5 bases from V and 1 base from J, with 4 bases between. Germline V gene data show CDR1 as SGHTA and CDR2 as FQGNSA.

This clonotype was seen a handful of times. This rearrangement joins TRBV20-1 to TRBJ2-1; D not resolved. Germline CDR1 is DFQATT and CDR2 is SNEGSKA (reference sequence). V was pared by 3 bases and J by 8 bases, with 8 bases between. There are 11 residues in the CDR3. The CDR3 coding sequence is TGCAGTGCTAGTGCCACATATGAGCAGTTCTTC. This translates into CSASATYEQFF.

The genes are TRBV15 and TRBJ2-5; weak D call: TRBD2 (6 bases). Trimming took off 1 base at V and 5 bases at J, with 11 bases between the two ends. The CDR3 spans 14 residues. The V gene's germline CDR1 is LNHNV and CDR2 YYDKDF (reference sequence). In DNA, the CDR3 is TGTGCCACCAGCAGAGGAGGAGGAGGGGAGACCCAGTACTTC. It encodes CATSRGGGGETQYF.

The chain combines TRBV28 with TRBJ2-7, with 7 nucleotides matching TRBD1. Looked up from germline, CDR1 is MDHEN and CDR2 is SYDVKM. The CDR3 is made up of 12 amino acids. V lost 5 bases to trimming and J lost 13 bases; unmatched junction nucleotides: 11. The CDR3 DNA reads TGTGCCAGCAGTCTTAACCCGGGACAGTTCTACTTC. Translating it yields CASSLNPGQFYF.

The V and J genes are TRBV28 and TRBJ1-1; 12 bases align to TRBD1. V gave up 8 bases and J gave up 5 bases; unmatched junction bases: 9. The CDR3 runs 15 residues. Per germline, CDR1 MDHEN and CDR2 SYDVKM. The CDR3 loop is CASFGTGGARTEAFF. The DNA of the CDR3 is TGTGCCAGCTTTGGGACAGGGGGCGCCCGGACTGAAGCTTTCTTT.

The V call is TRBV11-1, the J call TRBJ1-2; D unresolved. The germline V and J ends were trimmed by 2 bases and 8 bases, with 15 bases remaining between them. There are 14 residues in the CDR3. From germline, CDR1 is SGHAT and CDR2 FQDESV (reference sequence). The CDR3 bases are TGTGCCAGCAGCTTAAGTACAGACCGGCAGGGCTACACCTTC. As protein: CASSLSTDRQGYTF.

This clonotype was seen more than once but under ten times. V usage is TRBV27 and J usage is TRBJ2-5, with D uncertain. The germline V gene encodes CDR1 MNHEY and CDR2 SMNVEV (reference sequence). The CDR3 contains 12 residues. V was cut by 4 bases and J by 3 bases, with 6 bases left in between. CDR3 DNA: TGTGCCAGCAGTTCACGGGAAGAGACCCAGTACTTC. It is translated as CASSSREETQYF.

A few counts support this clonotype. The chain uses TRBV6-1 and TRBJ1-5; unclear D gene. CDR3 length: 12 residues. Trimming left V 4 bases short and J 7 bases short, with 8 bases between. Germline V lookup: CDR1 MNHNS, CDR2 SASEGT. CDR3 in DNA: TGTGCCAGCAGTGGAGGGCGCCAGCCCCAGCATTTT. This encodes CASSGGRQPQHF.

This clonotype was detected a few times. This rearrangement joins TRBV6-1 to TRBJ1-2; 10 nucleotides line up with TRBD1. V dropped 6 bases and J dropped 4; count of bases not matched to a gene: 11. This CDR3 comprises 16 residues. From germline, CDR1 is MNHNS and CDR2 SASEGT. The CDR3 loop reads CASSLHKGTGVYGYTF. In nucleotides, the CDR3 is TGTGCCAGCAGCCTCCACAAGGGGACAGGGGTCTATGGCTACACCTTC.

The rearrangement joins TRBV4-3 to TRBJ2-7; D is unresolved. The CDR3 totals 14 residues. Germline CDR1 is LGHNA and CDR2 is YSLEER. Trimming left V 6 bases short and J 2 bases short, with 14 bases between. The CDR3 spells CASSIHPGPYEQYF. The CDR3 nucleotides read TGCGCCAGCAGTATCCACCCGGGCCCCTACGAGCAGTACTTC.

This clonotype was seen a few times. The chain uses TRBV6-5 and TRBJ1-2; D remains ambiguous. Trimming removed 2 bases from V and 7 bases from J, with 5 bases in between. The CDR3 covers 11 residues. Per the germline V gene, CDR1 is MNHEY and CDR2 is SVGAGI. The CDR3 DNA reads TGTGCCAGCAGTTACCGGGGTGGCTACACCTTC. It translates to CASSYRGGYTF.

This clonotype turned up a few times. V and J are TRBV7-2 and TRBJ2-4; 13 positions agree with TRBD2. Germline lookup yields CDR1 SGHTA and CDR2 FQGNSA. The CDR3 contains 15 residues. With V trimmed by 5 bases and J by 15 bases, 13 bases remained unmatched. CDR3 loop: CASSRTRTSGSDWYF. The CDR3 DNA is TGTGCCAGCAGCCGAACCAGGACTAGCGGGAGTGATTGGTACTTC.

The chain joins TRBV6-1 to TRBJ2-3; perhaps TRBD2 as D (6 bases). There are 15 residues in the CDR3. V was trimmed by 7 bases and J by 0 bases, leaving 14 bases between them. CDR1 and CDR2 from the germline V gene are MNHNS and SASEGT. CDR3 sequence (DNA): TGTGCCAGCAAACCAGGACTACACAGCACAGATACGCAGTATTTT. As protein: CASKPGLHSTDTQYF.

The count of this clonotype is one. The CDR3 region has the DNA TGCGCCAGCAGCCAAGCGGTGTGGTACGAGCAGTACTTC. This codes for CASSQAVWYEQYF. This sequence joins TRBV4-3 and TRBJ2-7; D is unclear. The CDR3 totals 13 residues. Per germline, CDR1 LGHNA and CDR2 YSLEER. V lost 1 base to trimming and J lost 4 bases, with 8 bases between them.

The chain joins TRBV27 to TRBJ2-2, with D uncertain. Germline V lookup: CDR1 MNHEY, CDR2 SMNVEV (reference sequence). The length of the CDR3 is 11 residues. The germline V and J ends were trimmed by 3 bases and 6 bases, with 2 bases remaining between them. CDR3 nucleotides: TGTGCCAGCAGTTTGGCCGGGGAGCTGTTTTTT. Its protein is CASSLAGELFF.

The chain couples TRBV7-9 to TRBJ2-7; TRBD1 aligns across 8 bases. Germline V gene data show CDR1 as SEHNR and CDR2 as FQNEAQ (reference sequence). CDR3 length equals 15 residues. Unmatched junction bases numbered 10, after V lost 7 bases and J lost 2 bases. This CDR3 is CASTWLAGGPYEQYF. Written as DNA, the CDR3 is TGTGCCAGCACCTGGTTGGCAGGGGGCCCCTACGAGCAGTACTTC.

The rearrangement joins TRBV20-1 to TRBJ2-4, with D unclear. The CDR3 extends over 14 amino acids. From germline, CDR1 is DFQATT and CDR2 SNEGSKA (reference sequence). The V end lost 6 bases, the J end lost 0 bases, and 12 bases lay between the germline ends. The CDR3 protein is CSAPLARAKNIQYF. In nucleotides, the CDR3 is TGCAGTGCCCCGCTTGCCCGAGCCAAAAACATTCAGTACTTC.

The J gene is TRBJ2-7, the V gene TRBV27, with TRBD1 matching 7 bases. V dropped 2 bases and J dropped 2; count of bases not matched to a gene: 0. Germline lookup yields CDR1 MNHEY and CDR2 SMNVEV (reference sequence). The CDR3 length is 13 residues. CDR3 coding DNA: TGTGCCAGCAGTTTACAGGGGGCCTACGAGCAGTACTTC. Its translation is CASSLQGAYEQYF.

Points on this clonotype: Germline is not matched at one junction end, which may reflect a read error. The chain is built from TRBV6-1 and TRBJ1-5, with TRBD1 matching 9 bases. From germline, CDR1 is MNHNS and CDR2 SASEGT. The CDR3 is 16 amino acids. The DNA for the CDR3 is TGTGCCAGCAGACCGGGACAGGGACTTCAAGGACAGCTCCAGCATTTT. Its translation: CASRPGQGLQGQLQHF.

The chain links TRBV7-2 to TRBJ2-5, with 9 bases matching TRBD2. The V gene's germline CDR1 is SGHTA and CDR2 FQGNSA. V trimming: 3 bases; J trimming: 8 bases; junction bases outside the gene matches: 4. The CDR3 has 13 amino acids. This CDR3 is CASSFRRGGTQYF. The CDR3, as DNA: TGTGCCAGCAGCTTCAGGCGGGGGGGTACCCAGTACTTC.

The gene calls are TRBV20-1 and TRBJ1-5, with D maybe TRBD1 (6 bases). The CDR3 extends over 18 amino acids. V was cut by 0 bases and J by 0 bases, with 18 bases left in between. Germline CDR1 and CDR2: DFQATT and SNEGSKA (reference sequence). The CDR3 nucleotides are TGCAGTGCTAGAGATATGTCAGGGGTCCCCTATAGCAATCAGCCCCAGCATTTT. This translates into CSARDMSGVPYSNQPQHF.

The chain carries TRBV7-9 and TRBJ2-1; 10 bases align to TRBD2. The CDR3 length is 14 residues. V trimming: 6 bases; J trimming: 5 bases; junction bases outside the gene matches: 4. CDR1 and CDR2 (germline): SEHNR, FQNEAQ (reference sequence). The CDR3 region has the DNA TGTGCCAGCAGGTTTGGACTAGCGGACAATGAGCAGTTCTTC. This encodes CASRFGLADNEQFF. The complete variable domain, with remaining parts taken from reference TRBV7-9 and TRBJ2-1, reads DTGVSQNPRHKITKRGQNVTFRCDPISEHNRLYWYRQTLGQGPEFLTYFQNEAQLEKSRLLSDRFSAERPKGSFSTLEIQRTEQGDSAMYLCASRFGLADNEQFFGPGTRLTVL.

This chain connects TRBV2 to TRBJ2-1; a weak D match, TRBD2 (6 bases). Germline CDR1 SNHLY, CDR2 FYNNEI. The V and J ends lost 6 bases and 0 bases respectively, with 9 bases between them. The CDR3 covers 14 residues. For the CDR3, the DNA is TGTGCCAGCAGGGACTACAGCTCCTACAATGAGCAGTTCTTC. Protein sequence: CASRDYSSYNEQFF. Together with reference TRBV2 and TRBJ2-1, the CDR3 gives the full variable domain: EPEVTQTPSHQVTQMGQEVILRCVPISNHLYFYWYRQILGQKVEFLVSFYNNEISEKSEIFDDQFSVERPDGSNFTLKIRSTKLEDSAMYFCASRDYSSYNEQFFGPGTRLTVL.

This clonotype has just a few counts. The chain couples TRBV7-2 to TRBJ2-7; 7 nucleotides match TRBD2. Germline CDR1 is SGHTA and CDR2 is FQGNSA. The CDR3 sequence is 15 residues long. After removal of 4 bases from V and 1 base from J, the junction contained 7 bases not matched to a gene. The CDR3 sequence: CASSSSGTTSYEQYF. The CDR3, as DNA: TGTGCCAGCAGCTCCTCCGGGACTACGTCCTACGAGCAGTACTTC.